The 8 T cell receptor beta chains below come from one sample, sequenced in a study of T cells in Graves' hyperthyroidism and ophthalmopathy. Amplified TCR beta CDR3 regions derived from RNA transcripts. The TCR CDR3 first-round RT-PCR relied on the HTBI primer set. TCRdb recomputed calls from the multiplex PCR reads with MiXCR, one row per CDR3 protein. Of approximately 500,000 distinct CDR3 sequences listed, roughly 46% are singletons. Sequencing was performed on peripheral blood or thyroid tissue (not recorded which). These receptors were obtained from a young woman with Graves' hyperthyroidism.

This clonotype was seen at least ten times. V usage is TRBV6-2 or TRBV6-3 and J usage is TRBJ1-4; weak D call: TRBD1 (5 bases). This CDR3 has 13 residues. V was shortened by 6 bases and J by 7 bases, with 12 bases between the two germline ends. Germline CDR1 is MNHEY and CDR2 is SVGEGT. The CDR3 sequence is CASSEVGGEKLFF. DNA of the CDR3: TGTGCCAGCAGCGAAGTGGGGGGTGAAAAACTGTTTTTT.

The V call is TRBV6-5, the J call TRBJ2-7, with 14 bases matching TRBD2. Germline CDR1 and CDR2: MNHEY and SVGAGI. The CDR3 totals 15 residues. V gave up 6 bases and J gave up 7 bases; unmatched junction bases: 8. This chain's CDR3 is CASSPGLAGGNEQYF. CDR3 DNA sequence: TGTGCCAGCAGCCCAGGACTAGCGGGAGGTAATGAGCAGTACTTC.

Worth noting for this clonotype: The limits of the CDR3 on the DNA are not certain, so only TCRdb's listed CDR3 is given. The CDR3 loop reads CASEELFFGNTIYF. This chain uses TRBV12-3 or TRBV12-4 with TRBJ1-3. The CDR3 region is 14 residues in length, termini included.

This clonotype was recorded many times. The DNA of the CDR3 is TGTGCCAGCAGTCCAGGGACTAGCGGGAACACCGGGGAGCTGTTTTTT. Amino acids: CASSPGTSGNTGELFF. The V gene is TRBV12-3 or TRBV12-4, the J gene TRBJ2-2, with 11 bases identical to TRBD2. CDR3 size: 16 residues. With 5 bases clipped from V and 1 base from J, the junction kept 3 bases outside the gene matches.

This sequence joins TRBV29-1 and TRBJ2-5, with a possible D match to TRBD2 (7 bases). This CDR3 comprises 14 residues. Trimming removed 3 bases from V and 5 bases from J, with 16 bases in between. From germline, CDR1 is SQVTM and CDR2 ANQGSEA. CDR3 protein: CSVEVYGGHETQYF. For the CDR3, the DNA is TGCAGCGTTGAGGTATACGGGGGGCATGAGACCCAGTACTTC. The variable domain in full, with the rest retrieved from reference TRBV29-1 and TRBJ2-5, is SAVISQKPSRDICQRGTSLTIQCQVDSQVTMMFWYRQQPGQSLTLIATANQGSEATYESGFVIDKFPISRPNLTFSTLTVSNMSPEDSSIYLCSVEVYGGHETQYFGPGTRLLVL.

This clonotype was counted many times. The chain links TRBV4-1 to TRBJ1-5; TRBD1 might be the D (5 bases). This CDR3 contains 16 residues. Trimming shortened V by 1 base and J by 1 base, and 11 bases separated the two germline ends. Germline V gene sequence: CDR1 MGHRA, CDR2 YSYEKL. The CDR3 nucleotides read TGCGCCAGCAGCCAAGGACGGGGGTACAGCAATCAGCCCCAGCATTTT. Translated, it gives CASSQGRGYSNQPQHF.

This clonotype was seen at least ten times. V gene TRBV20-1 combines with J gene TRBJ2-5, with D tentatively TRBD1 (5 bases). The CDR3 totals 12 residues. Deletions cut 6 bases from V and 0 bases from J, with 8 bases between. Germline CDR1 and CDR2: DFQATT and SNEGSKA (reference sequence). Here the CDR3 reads CSAQGDQETQYF. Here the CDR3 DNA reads TGCAGTGCGCAGGGTGACCAAGAGACCCAGTACTTC.

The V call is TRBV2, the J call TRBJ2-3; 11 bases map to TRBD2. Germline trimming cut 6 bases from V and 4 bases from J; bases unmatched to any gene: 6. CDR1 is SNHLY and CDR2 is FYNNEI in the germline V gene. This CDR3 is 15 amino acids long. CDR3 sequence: CASRLTSGISDTQYF. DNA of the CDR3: TGTGCCAGCAGGCTGACTAGCGGGATATCAGATACGCAGTATTTT. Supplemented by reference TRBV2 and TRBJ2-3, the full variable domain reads EPEVTQTPSHQVTQMGQEVILRCVPISNHLYFYWYRQILGQKVEFLVSFYNNEISEKSEIFDDQFSVERPDGSNFTLKIRSTKLEDSAMYFCASRLTSGISDTQYFGPGTRLTVL.